This TCR beta chain was profiled in a study of cytomegalovirus exposure and HLA in healthy donors. Broader study findings: A further, later analysis showed that HLA-associated TCR beta chains (compared with equally common others) were more clonally expanded. Earlier analysis looked at TCR beta V segments, and most were productive about 87% or about 30% of the time.

Germline lookup yields CDR1 SGDLS and CDR2 YYNGEE. V gave up 0 bases and J gave up 2 bases; unmatched junction bases: 3. This CDR3 spans 15 amino acids. PCR amplification relied on 60 Vbeta primers (plus 13 Jbeta primers). How the authors handled the data: It was a later analysis that counted roughly 79 million unique TCR beta chains, of which about 10 million were shared. Only in-frame clones appear in the TCRdb table, and some are missing; sequencing was by immunoSEQ multiplex PCR. From that table come the V and J calls and clone size; the DNA was used to work out D and trimming. The repertoire holds fewer than 80,000 clones, with about 81% as singletons. As concerns this clone: Its antigen is unidentified.

The sequenced material came from PBMCs. The clonotype originates from a woman aged 25-40 years in good health and CMV-seronegative. The chain employs TRBV9 and TRBJ2-3, with 7 bases lining up with TRBD2. The CDR3 reads CASSVGGSATDTQYF. DNA of the CDR3: TGTGCCAGCAGCGTAGGCGGGAGCGCCACAGATACGCAGTATTTT.